This TCR beta chain was identified during a study of response to subunit inactivated influenza vaccine. Germline V lookup: CDR1 DFQATT, CDR2 SNEGSKA (reference sequence). The CDR3 spans 14 residues. With 2 bases removed from V and 2 bases from J, the gap between germline ends came to 13 bases. With regard to this clonotype: What it binds is unknown.

TCRdb processed the RT-PCR reads anew with MiXCR; each CDR3 protein has one entry. The sample carries 450,000 to 600,000 distinct CDR3 sequences, 15% to 20% recorded once. Overall study findings and caveats: Authors suggested seasonal influenza vaccinations each recruit few new T cells.

The gene calls are TRBV20-1 and TRBJ2-7; possibly TRBD1 or TRBD2 for D (5 bases each). The material sequenced was CD4+ T cells sorted from PBMCs, taken about 23 months after vaccination. The receptor's source is a man aged 50-75 years who received an inactivated influenza vaccine. CDR3 nucleotides: TGCAGTGCTAGAACCAGGGACCGCACCTACGAGCAGTACTTC. Its translation is CSARTRDRTYEQYF.